The sequence of this T cell receptor (beta chain) was determined in a study of shared clonotypes between healthy human individuals. Study-level points and caveats: Sequencing depth was expected to affect clonotype sharing among donors. In general, naive subsets displayed greater estimated richness than memory subsets did.

Sorted-subset replicate PCR reactions contained roughly 200 ng DNA, corresponding to about 30,000 T cell genomes. Some clones are missing from TCRdb's copy, which holds only in-frame ones; the method was immunoSEQ multiplex PCR. The table records about 980,000 clones, more than 75% of them present only once. Germline-derived CDR1 and CDR2 are SGHDT and YYEEEE. The V end was cut by 3 bases, the J end by 3 bases, with 16 bases between. There are 17 residues in the CDR3. Donors included only healthy HIV-negative adults lacking recent acute infections or vaccinations. A few counts support this clone. Its antigen remains unknown.

This receptor was taken from a man between 18 and 29 years old in good health. Sequencing was done on a sample of memory CD4+ T cells sorted from blood. As to subset: CD45RA-negative fraction. This chain connects TRBV5-6 to TRBJ1-6; D is perhaps TRBD1 (5 bases). CDR3 residues: CASSSQATGRYNSPLHF. CDR3 coding DNA: TGTGCCAGCAGCTCCCAGGCTACAGGCCGCTATAATTCACCCCTCCACTTT. The full variable domain, in which reference TRBV5-6 and TRBJ1-6 provide the parts outside the CDR3, is DAGVTQSPTHLIKTRGQQVTLRCSPKSGHDTVSWYQQALGQGPQFIFQYYEEEERQRGNFPDRFSGHQFPNYSSELNVNALLLGDSALYLCASSSQATGRYNSPLHFGNGTRLTVT.